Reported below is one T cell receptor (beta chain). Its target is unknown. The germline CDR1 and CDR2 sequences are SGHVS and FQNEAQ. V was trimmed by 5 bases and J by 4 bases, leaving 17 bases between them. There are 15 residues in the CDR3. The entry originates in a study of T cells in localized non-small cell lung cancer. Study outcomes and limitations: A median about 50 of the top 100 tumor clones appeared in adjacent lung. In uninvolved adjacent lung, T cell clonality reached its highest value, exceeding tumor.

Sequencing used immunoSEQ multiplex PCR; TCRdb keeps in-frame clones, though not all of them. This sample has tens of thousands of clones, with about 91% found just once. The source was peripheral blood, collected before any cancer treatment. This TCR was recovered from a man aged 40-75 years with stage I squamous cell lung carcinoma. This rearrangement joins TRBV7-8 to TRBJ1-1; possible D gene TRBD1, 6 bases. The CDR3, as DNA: TGTGCCAGCAGCCCGACAGGCTATTGGGGCACTGAAGCTTTCTTT. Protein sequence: CASSPTGYWGTEAFF.